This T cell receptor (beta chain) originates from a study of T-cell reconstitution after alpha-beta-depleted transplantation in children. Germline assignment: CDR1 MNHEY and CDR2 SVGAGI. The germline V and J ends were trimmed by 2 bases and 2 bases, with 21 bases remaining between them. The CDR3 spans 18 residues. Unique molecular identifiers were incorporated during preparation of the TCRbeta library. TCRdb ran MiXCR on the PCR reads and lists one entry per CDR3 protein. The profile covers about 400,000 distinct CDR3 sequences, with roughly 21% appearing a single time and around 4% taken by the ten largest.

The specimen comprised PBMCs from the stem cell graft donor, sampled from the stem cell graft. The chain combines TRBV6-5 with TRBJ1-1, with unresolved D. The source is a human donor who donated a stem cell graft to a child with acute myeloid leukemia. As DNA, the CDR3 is TGTGCCAGCAGTTACGTTCCTTCCTTAGACATAATTAACACTGAAGCTTTCTTT. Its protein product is CASSYVPSLDIINTEAFF.